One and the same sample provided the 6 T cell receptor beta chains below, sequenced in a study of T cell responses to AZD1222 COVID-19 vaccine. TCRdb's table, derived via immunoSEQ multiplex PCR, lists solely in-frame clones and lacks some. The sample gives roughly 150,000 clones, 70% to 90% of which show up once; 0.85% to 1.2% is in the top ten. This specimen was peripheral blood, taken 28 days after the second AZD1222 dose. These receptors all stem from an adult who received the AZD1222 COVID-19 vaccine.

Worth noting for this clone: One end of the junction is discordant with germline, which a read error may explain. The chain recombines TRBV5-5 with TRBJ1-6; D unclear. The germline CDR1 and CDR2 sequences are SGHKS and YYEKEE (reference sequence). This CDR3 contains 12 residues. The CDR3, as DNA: TGTGCCAGCAGCTCCGATAATTCACCCCTCCACTTT. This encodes CASSSDNSPLHF.

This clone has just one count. In DNA form, the CDR3 reads TGCAGCGCGGGGGGAAGCACCGGGGAGCTGTTTTTT. Protein: CSAGGSTGELFF. The chain carries TRBV29-1 and TRBJ2-2, with TRBD2 matching 7 bases. The CDR3 sequence is 12 residues long. Germline lookup yields CDR1 SQVTM and CDR2 ANQGSEA. V lost 7 bases and J lost 4; bases outside the gene matches: 3.

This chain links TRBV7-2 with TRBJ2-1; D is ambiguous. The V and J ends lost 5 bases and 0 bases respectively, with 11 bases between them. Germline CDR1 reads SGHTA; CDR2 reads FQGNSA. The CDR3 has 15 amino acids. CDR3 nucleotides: TGTGCCAGCAGCGAATCACTTAACTCCTACAATGAGCAGTTCTTC. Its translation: CASSESLNSYNEQFF.

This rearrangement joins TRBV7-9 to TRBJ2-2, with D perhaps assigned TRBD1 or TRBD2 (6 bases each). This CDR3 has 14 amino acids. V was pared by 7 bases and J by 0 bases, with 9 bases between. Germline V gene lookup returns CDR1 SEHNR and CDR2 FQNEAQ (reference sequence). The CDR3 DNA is TGTGCCAGCAAGGGGGGACCGAACACCGGGGAGCTGTTTTTT. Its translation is CASKGGPNTGELFF.

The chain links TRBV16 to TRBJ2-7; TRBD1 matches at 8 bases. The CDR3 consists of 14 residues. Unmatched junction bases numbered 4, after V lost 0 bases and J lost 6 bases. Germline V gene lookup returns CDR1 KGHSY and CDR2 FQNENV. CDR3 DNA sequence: TGTGCCAGCAGCCAATCGGCAGGGGGCTCCGAGCAGTACTTC. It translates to CASSQSAGGSEQYF.

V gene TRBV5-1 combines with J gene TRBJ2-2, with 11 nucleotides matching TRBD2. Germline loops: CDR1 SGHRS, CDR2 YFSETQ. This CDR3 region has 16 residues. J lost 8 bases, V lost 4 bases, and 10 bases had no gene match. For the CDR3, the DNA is TGCGCCAGCAGCGCCCTAGCGGGGGGCATCGGTGGGGAGCTGTTTTTT. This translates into CASSALAGGIGGELFF. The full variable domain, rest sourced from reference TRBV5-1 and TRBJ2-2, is KAGVTQTPRYLIKTRGQQVTLSCSPISGHRSVSWYQQTPGQGLQFLFEYFSETQRNKGNFPGRFSGRQFSNSRSEMNVSTLELGDSALYLCASSALAGGIGGELFFGEGSRLTVL.